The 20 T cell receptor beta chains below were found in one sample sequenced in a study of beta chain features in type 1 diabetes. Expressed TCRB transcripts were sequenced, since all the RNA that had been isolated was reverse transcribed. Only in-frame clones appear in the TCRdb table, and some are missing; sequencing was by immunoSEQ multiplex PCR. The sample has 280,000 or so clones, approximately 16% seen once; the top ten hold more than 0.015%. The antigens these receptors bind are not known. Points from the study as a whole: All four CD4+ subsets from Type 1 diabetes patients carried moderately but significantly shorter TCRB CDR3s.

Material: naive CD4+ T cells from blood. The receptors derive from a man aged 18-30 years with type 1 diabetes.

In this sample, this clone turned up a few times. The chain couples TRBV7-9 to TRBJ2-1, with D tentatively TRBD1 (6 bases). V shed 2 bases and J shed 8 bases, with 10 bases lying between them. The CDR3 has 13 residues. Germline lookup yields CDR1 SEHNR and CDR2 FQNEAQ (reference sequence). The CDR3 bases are TGTGCCAGCAGCTTAACAGGGTGGGATGAGCAGTTCTTC. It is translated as CASSLTGWDEQFF.

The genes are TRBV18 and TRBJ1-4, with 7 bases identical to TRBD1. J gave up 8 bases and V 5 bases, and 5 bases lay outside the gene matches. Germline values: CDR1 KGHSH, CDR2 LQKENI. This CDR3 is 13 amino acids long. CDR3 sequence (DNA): TGTGCCAGCTCAGAGGGGGCTAGCGAAAAACTGTTTTTT. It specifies CASSEGASEKLFF. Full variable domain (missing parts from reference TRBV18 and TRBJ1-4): NAGVMQNPRHLVRRRGQEARLRCSPMKGHSHVYWYRQLPEEGLKFMVYLQKENIIDESGMPKERFSAEFPKEGPSILRIQQVVRGDSAAYFCASSEGASEKLFFGSGTQLSVL.

The CDR3 DNA reads TGCGCCAGCAGCCAAGATCTGAACACCATCTACGAGCAGTACTTC. Translation gives CASSQDLNTIYEQYF. The gene calls are TRBV4-3 and TRBJ2-7; no clear D gene. This CDR3 is built from 15 residues. V was cut by 0 bases and J by 3 bases, with 12 bases left in between. CDR1 LGHNA and CDR2 YSLEER come from the germline V gene.

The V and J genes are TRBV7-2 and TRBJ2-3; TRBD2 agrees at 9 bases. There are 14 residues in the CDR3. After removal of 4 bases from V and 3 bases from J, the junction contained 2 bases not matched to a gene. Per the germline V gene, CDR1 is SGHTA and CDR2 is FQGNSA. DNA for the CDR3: TGTGCCAGCAGCTCCCTAGCGGGGACAGATACGCAGTATTTT. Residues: CASSSLAGTDTQYF.

The CDR3 DNA follows: TGTGCCAGCAGCGAGGGACTAGCGGGCGGTTACAATGAGCAGTTCTTC. As protein: CASSEGLAGGYNEQFF. V and J are TRBV7-6 and TRBJ2-1, with 12 bases lining up with TRBD2. Germline CDR1 and CDR2: SGHVS and FNYEAQ. The CDR3 is made up of 16 amino acids. The V gene end was trimmed by 5 bases and the J gene end by 4 bases; junction bases not matched to a gene: 6.

DNA for the CDR3: TGTGCCAGCAGTGCCGACAGGGCTTCCCCCTACGAGCAGTACTTC. Translated, it gives CASSADRASPYEQYF. The rearrangement links TRBV6-1 to TRBJ2-7, with 7 nucleotides matching TRBD1. V lost 4 bases, J lost 2 bases, and 8 bases stayed unmatched. Germline V gives CDR1 MNHNS, CDR2 SASEGT. The CDR3 length is 15 residues.

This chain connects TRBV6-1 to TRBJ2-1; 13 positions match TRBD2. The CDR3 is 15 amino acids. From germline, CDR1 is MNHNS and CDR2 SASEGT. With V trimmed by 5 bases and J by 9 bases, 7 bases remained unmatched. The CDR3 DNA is TGTGCCAGCAGTATTGGACTAGCGGGAGTTAGTGAGCAGTTCTTC. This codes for CASSIGLAGVSEQFF.

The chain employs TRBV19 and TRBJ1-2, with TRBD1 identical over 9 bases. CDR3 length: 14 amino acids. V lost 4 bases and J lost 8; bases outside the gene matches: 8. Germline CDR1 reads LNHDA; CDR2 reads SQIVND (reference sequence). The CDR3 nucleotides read TGTGCCAGTAGTAAGGCGGGACAGGGTTCGGGCTACACCTTC. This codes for CASSKAGQGSGYTF.

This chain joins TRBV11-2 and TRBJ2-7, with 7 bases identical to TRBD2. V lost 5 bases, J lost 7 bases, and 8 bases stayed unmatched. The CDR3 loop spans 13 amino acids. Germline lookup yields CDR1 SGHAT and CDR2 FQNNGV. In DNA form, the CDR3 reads TGTGCCAGCAGCAGCGGGATATCTGGGGAGCAGTACTTC. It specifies CASSSGISGEQYF.

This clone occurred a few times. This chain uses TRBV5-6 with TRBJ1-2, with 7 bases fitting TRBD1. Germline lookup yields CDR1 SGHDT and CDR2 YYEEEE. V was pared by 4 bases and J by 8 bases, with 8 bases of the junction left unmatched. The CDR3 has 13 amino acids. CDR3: CASSQWDSGGYTF. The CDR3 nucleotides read TGTGCCAGCAGCCAATGGGACAGCGGCGGCTACACCTTC.

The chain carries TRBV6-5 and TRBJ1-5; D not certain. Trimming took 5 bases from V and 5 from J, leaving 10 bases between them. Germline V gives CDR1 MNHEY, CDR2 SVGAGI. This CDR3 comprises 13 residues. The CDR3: CASSERSYQPQHF. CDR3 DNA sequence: TGTGCCAGCAGTGAAAGGAGTTATCAGCCCCAGCATTTT.

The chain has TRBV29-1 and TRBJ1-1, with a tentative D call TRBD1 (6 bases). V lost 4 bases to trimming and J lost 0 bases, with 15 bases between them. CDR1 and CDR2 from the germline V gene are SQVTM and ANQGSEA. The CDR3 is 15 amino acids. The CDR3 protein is CSVGRRGLVNTEAFF. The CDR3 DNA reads TGCAGCGTTGGCAGGCGGGGGCTTGTGAACACTGAAGCTTTCTTT.

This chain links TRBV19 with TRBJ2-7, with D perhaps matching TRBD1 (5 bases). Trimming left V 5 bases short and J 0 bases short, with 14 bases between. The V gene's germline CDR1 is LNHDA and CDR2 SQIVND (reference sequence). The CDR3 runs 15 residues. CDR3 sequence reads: CASSFSTGLSYEQYF. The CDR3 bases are TGTGCCAGTAGTTTTAGTACAGGTCTCTCCTACGAGCAGTACTTC. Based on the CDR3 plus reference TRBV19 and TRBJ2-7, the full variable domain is DGGITQSPKYLFRKEGQNVTLSCEQNLNHDAMYWYRQDPGQGLRLIYYSQIVNDFQKGDIAEGYSVSREKKESFPLTVTSAQKNPTAFYLCASSFSTGLSYEQYFGPGTRLTVT.

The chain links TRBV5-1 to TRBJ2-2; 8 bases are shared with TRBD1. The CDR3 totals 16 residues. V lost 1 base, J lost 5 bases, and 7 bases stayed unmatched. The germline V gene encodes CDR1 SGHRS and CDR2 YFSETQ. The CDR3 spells CASSLRRDRWTGELFF. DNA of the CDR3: TGCGCCAGCAGCTTGCGTCGGGACAGGTGGACCGGGGAGCTGTTTTTT.

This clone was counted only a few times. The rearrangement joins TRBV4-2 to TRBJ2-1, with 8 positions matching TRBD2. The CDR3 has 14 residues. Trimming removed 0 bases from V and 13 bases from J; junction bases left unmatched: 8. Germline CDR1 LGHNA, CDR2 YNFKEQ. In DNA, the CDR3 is TGTGCCAGCAGCCAAGAGGGGACTAGACCCCACCAGTTCTTC. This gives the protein CASSQEGTRPHQFF.

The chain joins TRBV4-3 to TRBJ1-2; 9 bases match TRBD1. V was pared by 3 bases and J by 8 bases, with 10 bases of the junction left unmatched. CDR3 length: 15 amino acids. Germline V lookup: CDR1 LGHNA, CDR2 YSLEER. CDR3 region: CASSHGGQGVKGYTF. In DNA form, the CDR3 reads TGCGCCAGCAGCCATGGGGGACAGGGCGTGAAGGGCTACACCTTC.

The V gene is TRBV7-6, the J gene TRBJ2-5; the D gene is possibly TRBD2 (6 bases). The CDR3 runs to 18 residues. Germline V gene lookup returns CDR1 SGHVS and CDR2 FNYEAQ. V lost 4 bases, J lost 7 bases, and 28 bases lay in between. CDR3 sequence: CASSSTATLRDSFVTQYF. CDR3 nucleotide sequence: TGTGCCAGCAGCTCCACCGCAACTTTACGGGACTCCTTTGTGACCCAGTACTTC.

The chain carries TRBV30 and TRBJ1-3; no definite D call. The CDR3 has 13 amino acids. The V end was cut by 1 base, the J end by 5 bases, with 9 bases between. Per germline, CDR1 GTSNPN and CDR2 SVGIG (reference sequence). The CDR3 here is CAWSGGVRNTIYF. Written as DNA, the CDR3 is TGTGCCTGGAGTGGGGGAGTTCGAAACACCATATATTTT.

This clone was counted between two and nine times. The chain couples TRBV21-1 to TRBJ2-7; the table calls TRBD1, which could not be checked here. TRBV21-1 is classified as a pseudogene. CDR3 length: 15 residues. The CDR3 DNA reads TGTGCCAGCAGCAAATGGACAGGGGCATGCTACGAGCAGTACTTC. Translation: CASSKWTGACYEQYF.

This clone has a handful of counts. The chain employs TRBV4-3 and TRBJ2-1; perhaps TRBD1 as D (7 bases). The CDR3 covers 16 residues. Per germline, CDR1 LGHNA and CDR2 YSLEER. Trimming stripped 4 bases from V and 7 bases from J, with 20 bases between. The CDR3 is CASSRQGGGVRNEQFF. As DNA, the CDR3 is TGCGCCAGCAGCCGGCAGGGGGGCGGGGTTCGAAATGAGCAGTTCTTC.